This T cell receptor (beta chain) stems from a study of T cells in Graves' hyperthyroidism and ophthalmopathy. The V end lost 3 bases, the J end lost 0 bases, and 3 bases lay between the germline ends. The CDR3 has 13 amino acids. TCR beta CDR3 sequences were amplified from RNA transcripts. First-round RT-PCR of the TCR CDR3 relied on the HTBI primer set. TCRdb fed the multiplex PCR reads into MiXCR, producing one record per CDR3 protein. The sample has 280,000 or so distinct CDR3 sequences, 20% to 30% seen once; the top ten hold 20% to 30%. The study collected blood at first hyperthyroidism diagnosis, before any ophthalmopathy symptoms arose. This clonotype was counted ten times or more.

This receptor was obtained from a man aged 40-49 years with Graves' hyperthyroidism that later progressed to Graves' ophthalmopathy. The sequenced sample consisted of blood. V and J are TRBV12-3 or TRBV12-4 and TRBJ1-5; D is undetermined. CDR3 DNA sequence: TGTGCCAGCAGTTTTACTAGCAATCAGCCCCAGCATTTT. This codes for CASSFTSNQPQHF.